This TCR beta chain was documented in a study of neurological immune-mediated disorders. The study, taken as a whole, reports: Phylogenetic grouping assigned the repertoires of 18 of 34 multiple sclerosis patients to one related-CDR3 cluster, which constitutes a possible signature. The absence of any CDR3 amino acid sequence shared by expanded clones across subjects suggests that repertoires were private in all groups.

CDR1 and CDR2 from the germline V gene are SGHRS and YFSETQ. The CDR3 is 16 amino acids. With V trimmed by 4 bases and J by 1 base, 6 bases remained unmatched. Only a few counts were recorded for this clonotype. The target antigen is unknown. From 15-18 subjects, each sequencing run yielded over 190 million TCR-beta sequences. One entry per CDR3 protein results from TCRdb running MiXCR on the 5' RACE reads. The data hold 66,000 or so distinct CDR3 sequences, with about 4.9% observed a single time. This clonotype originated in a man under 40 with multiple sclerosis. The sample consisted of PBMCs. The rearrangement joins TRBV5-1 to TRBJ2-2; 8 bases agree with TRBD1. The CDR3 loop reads CASSDPGQGNTGELFF. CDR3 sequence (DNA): TGCGCCAGCAGCGACCCAGGACAGGGGAACACCGGGGAGCTGTTTTTT.